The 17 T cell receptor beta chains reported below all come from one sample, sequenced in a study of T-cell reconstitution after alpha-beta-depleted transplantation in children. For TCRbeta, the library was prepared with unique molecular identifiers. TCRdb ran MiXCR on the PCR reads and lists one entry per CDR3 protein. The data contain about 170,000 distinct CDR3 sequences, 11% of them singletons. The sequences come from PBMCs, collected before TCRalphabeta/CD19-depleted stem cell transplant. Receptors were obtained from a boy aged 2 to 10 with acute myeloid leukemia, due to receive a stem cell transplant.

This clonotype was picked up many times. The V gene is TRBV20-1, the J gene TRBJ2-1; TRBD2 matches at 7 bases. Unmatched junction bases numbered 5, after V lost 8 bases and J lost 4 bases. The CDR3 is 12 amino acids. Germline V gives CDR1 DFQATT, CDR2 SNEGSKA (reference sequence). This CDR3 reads CSLGGEYNEQFF. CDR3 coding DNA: TGCAGTCTGGGAGGGGAGTACAATGAGCAGTTCTTC.

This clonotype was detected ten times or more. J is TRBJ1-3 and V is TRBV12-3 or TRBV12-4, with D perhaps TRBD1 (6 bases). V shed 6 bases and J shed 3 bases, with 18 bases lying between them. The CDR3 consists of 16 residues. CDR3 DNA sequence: TGTGCCAGCAGGGCCCCCGGGACAACGATTGGAAACACCATATATTTT. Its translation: CASRAPGTTIGNTIYF.

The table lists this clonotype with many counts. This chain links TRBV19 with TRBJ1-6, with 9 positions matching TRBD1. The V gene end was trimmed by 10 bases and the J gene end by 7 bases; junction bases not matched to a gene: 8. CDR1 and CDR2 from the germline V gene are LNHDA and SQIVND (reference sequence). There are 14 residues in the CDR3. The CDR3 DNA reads TGTGCCACCGATTCGGGACAGGGCAATTCACCCCTCCACTTT. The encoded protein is CATDSGQGNSPLHF.

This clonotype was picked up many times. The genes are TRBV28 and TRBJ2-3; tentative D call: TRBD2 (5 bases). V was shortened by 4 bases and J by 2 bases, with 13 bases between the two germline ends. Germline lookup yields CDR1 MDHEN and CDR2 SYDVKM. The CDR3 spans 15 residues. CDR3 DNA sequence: TGTGCCAGCAGTTCCCCCCCCGGGATCACAGATACGCAGTATTTT. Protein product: CASSSPPGITDTQYF.

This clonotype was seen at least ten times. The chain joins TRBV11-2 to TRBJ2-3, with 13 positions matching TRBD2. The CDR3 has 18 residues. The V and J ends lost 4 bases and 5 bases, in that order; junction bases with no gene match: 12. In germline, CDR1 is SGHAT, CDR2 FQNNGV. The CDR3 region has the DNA TGTGCCAGCAGCTCCCACCGAACTAGCGGGGGGGCCCGAGATACGCAGTATTTT. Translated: CASSSHRTSGGARDTQYF. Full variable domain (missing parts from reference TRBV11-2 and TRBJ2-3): EAGVAQSPRYKIIEKRQSVAFWCNPISGHATLYWYQQILGQGPKLLIQFQNNGVVDDSQLPKDRFSAERLKGVDSTLKIQPAKLEDSAVYLCASSSHRTSGGARDTQYFGPGTRLTVL.

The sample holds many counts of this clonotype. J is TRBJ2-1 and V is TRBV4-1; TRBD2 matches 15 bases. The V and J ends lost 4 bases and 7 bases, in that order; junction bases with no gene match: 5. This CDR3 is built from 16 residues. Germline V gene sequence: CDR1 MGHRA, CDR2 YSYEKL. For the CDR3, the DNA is TGCGCCAGCAGCCGCCCTGGGACTAGCGGGAGGAATGAGCAGTTCTTC. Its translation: CASSRPGTSGRNEQFF.

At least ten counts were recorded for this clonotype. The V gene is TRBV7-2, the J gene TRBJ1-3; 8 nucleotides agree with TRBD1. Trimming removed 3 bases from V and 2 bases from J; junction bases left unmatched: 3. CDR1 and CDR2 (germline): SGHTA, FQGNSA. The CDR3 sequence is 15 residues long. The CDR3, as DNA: TGTGCCAGCAGCTTGAACAGGGGGACTGGAAACACCATATATTTT. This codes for CASSLNRGTGNTIYF.

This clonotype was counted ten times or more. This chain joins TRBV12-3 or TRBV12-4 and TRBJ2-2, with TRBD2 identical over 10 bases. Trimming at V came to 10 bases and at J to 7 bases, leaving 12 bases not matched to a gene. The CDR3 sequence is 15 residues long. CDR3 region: CATSFSGGAYGELFF. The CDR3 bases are TGTGCCACCTCCTTCAGCGGGGGGGCCTACGGGGAGCTGTTTTTT.

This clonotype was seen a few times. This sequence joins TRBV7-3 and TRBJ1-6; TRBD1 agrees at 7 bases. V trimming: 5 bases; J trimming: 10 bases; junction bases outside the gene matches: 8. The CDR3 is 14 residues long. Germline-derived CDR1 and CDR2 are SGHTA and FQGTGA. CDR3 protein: CASSRQGTGSPLHF. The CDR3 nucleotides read TGTGCCAGCAGCCGACAGGGTACAGGATCACCCCTCCACTTT.

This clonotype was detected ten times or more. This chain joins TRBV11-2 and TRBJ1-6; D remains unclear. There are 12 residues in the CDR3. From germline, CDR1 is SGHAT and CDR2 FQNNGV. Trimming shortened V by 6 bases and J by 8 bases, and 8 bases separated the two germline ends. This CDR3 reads CASSLTYSPLHF. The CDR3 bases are TGTGCCAGCAGTCTCACTTATTCACCCCTCCACTTT.

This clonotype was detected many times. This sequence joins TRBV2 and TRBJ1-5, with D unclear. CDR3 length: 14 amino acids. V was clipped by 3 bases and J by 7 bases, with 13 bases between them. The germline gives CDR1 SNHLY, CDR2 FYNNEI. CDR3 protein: CASSDIWIQQPQHF. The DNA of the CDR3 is TGTGCCAGCAGTGATATCTGGATACAGCAGCCCCAGCATTTT.

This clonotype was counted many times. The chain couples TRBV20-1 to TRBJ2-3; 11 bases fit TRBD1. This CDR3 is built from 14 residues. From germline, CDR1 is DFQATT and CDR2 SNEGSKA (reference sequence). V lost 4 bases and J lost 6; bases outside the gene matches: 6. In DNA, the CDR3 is TGCAGTGCTACGGGACAGGGGGTACCCGATACGCAGTATTTT. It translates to CSATGQGVPDTQYF.

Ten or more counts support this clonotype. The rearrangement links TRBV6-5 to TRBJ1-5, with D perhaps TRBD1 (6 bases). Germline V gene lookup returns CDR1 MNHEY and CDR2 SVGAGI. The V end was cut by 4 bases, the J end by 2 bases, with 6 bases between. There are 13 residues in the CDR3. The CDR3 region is CASSWTGNQPQHF. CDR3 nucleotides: TGTGCCAGCAGTTGGACAGGCAATCAGCCCCAGCATTTT.

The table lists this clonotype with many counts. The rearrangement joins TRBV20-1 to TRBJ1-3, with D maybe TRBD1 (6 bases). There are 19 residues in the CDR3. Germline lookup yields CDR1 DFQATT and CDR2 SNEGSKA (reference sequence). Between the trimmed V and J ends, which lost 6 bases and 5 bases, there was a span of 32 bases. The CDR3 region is CSALAMPTGKIQRRNTIYF. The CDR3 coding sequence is TGCAGTGCCTTGGCCATGCCGACAGGAAAGATACAACGGAGAAACACCATATATTTT.

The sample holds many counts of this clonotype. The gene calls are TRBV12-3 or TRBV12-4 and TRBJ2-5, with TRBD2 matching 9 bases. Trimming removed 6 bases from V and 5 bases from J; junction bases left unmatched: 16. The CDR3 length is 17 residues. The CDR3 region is CASSKIHQRGVLETQYF. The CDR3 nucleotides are TGTGCCAGCAGCAAGATCCACCAGCGGGGGGTTCTGGAGACCCAGTACTTC.

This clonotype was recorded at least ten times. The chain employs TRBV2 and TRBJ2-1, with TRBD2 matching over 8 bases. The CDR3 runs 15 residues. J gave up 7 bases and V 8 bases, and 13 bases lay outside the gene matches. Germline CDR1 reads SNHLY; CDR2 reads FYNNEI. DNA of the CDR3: TGTGCCAGCCGCGCCTTGGCGGGGGGAGGTAATGAGCAGTTCTTC. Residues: CASRALAGGGNEQFF.

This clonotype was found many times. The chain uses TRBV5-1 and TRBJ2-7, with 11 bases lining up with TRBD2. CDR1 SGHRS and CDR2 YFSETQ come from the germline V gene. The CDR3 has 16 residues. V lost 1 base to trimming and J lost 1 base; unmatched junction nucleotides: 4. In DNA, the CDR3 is TGCGCCAGCAGCTTGACTAGCGGGAGAGGTTCCTACGAGCAGTACTTC. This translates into CASSLTSGRGSYEQYF.